The clone carrying this TCR beta chain was picked up a small number of times. The junction shows a germline mismatch at one end, possibly a read error. Repertoires were generated with immunoSEQ multiplex PCR, while TCRdb's copy carries only in-frame clones and drops some. In the table there are 400,000 or so clones, 88% of which are singletons. The sample is drawn from a study of blood T cell repertoires in COVID-19. Per germline, CDR1 LNHNV and CDR2 YYDKDF (reference sequence). The CDR3 is 16 amino acids. The chain couples TRBV15 to TRBJ2-1; D ambiguous. This receptor was taken from a woman in her thirties or forties with acute COVID-19. Input material: PBMCs or T cells enriched from blood (not recorded which). The CDR3, as DNA: TGTGCCACCAGCCGAGATCCGGTTCCACCCTACAATGAGCAGTTCTTC. Translated, it gives CATSRDPVPPYNEQFF.